A selection of T cell receptor beta chains follows, all from one sample in a study of blood T cells in healthy people across ages. MiXCR, applied by TCRdb to the 5' RACE reads, yields one record per CDR3 protein. The data hold about 680,000 distinct CDR3 sequences, with 49% observed a single time. Sequenced: blood. The receptors were gathered from a woman in her fifties or sixties in good health. CDR3s include the opening cysteine and the closing phenylalanine or tryptophan. Fields, in order: J gene, V gene, clone size, D gene, CDR3 DNA, CDR3 protein. A D gene is named only where the DNA matches it firmly. Clone size, where shown, is once, few, many, or a class for clones that have expanded.

>TRBJ2-6|TRBV6-2/TRBV6-3|-|TRBD2
TGTGCCAGCAGCCGGACTAGCGGGAGGAGAGCTGGGGCCAACGTCCTGACTTTC
CASSRTSGRRAGANVLTF
>TRBJ2-1|TRBV6-2/TRBV6-3|-|-
TGTGCCAGCACTAAAGCGGACTACCATGAGCAGTTCTTC
CASTKADYHEQFF
>TRBJ2-1|TRBV5-1|-|TRBD2
TGCGCCAGCGGCCTAGCGGGAGGATCGTGGAATGAGCAGTTCTTC
CASGLAGGSWNEQFF
>TRBJ2-1|TRBV7-2|once|TRBD2
TGTGCCAGCAGCCAGACTAGCGGGAGGGAGCAGTTCTTC
CASSQTSGREQFF
>TRBJ1-1|TRBV27|few|-
TGTGCCAGCAGTTTAGTTTCGGTGACAGGATGGGGGACTGAAGCTTTCTTT
CASSLVSVTGWGTEAFF
>TRBJ1-4|TRBV5-1|-|-
TGCGCCAGCGGCGAACCACCTAATGAAAAACTGTTTTTT
CASGEPPNEKLFF
>TRBJ2-7|TRBV20-1|-|-
TGCAGTGCTAGAGTGTGGGGTGGGGGCCACGAGCAGTACTTC
CSARVWGGGHEQYF
>TRBJ2-1|TRBV27|-|TRBD2
TGTGCCAGCAGTCACAGCGGGATTATCCACAATGAGCAGTTCTTC
CASSHSGIIHNEQFF
>TRBJ1-2|TRBV20-1|few|-
TGCAGTGCTCGAATCAGGGGCAGGTCGGGAACCATTTATGGCTACACCTTC
CSARIRGRSGTIYGYTF
>TRBJ1-5|TRBV28|-|-
TGTGCCAGCAGTTCCCTGGGCCATGACCCTAATCAGCCCCAGCATTTT
CASSSLGHDPNQPQHF
>TRBJ2-3|TRBV10-3|few|-
TGTGCCGTCAATCAACGTCCATCAGGGGTAGATACGCAGTATTTT
CAVNQRPSGVDTQYF
>TRBJ2-3|TRBV7-2|-|TRBD2
TGTGCCAGCAGCTTTAATCAACTAGCGCCCTTACGGGATACGCAGTATTTT
CASSFNQLAPLRDTQYF
>TRBJ1-1|TRBV2|-|-
TGTGCCAGCAGGTCGGGCAGGGTGGCGGTGAACACTGAAGCTTTCTTT
CASRSGRVAVNTEAFF
>TRBJ2-2|TRBV15|-|-
TGTGCCACCAGCAGTACTGGGAACACCGGGGAGCTGTTTTTT
CATSSTGNTGELFF
>TRBJ1-1|TRBV2|once|-
TGTGCCAGCATCATGGCGAGGGGAGAGGCTGAAGCTTTCTTT
CASIMARGEAEAFF
>TRBJ2-1|TRBV6-4|-|TRBD2
TGTGCCAGCAGTCTGACTAGCGAAGTTGAGCAGTTCTTC
CASSLTSEVEQFF